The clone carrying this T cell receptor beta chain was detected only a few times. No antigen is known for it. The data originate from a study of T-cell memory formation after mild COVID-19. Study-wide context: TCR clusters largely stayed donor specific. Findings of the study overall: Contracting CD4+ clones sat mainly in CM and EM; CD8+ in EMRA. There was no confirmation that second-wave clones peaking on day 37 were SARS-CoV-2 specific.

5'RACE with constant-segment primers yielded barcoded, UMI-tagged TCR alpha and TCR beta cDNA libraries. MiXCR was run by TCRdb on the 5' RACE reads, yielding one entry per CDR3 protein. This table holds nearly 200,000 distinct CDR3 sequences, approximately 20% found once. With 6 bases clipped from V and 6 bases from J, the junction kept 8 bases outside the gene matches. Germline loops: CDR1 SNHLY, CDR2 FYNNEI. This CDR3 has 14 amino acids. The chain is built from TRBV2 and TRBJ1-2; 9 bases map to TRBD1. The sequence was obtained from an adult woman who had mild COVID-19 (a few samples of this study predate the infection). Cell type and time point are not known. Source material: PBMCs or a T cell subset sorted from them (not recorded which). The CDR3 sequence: CASSQTGGADGYTF. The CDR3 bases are TGTGCCAGCAGCCAAACAGGGGGCGCGGATGGCTACACCTTC.